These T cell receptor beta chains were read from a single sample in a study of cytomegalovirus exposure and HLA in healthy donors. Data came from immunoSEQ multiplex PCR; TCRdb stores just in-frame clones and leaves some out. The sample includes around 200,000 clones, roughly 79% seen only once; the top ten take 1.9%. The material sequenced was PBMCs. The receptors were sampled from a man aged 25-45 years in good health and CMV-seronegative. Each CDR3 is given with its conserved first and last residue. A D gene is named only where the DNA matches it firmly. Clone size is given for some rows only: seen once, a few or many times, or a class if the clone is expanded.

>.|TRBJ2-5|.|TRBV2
TGTGCCAGCATAAAGGGGAGGTTGGGGGAGACCCAGTACTTC
CASIKGRLGETQYF
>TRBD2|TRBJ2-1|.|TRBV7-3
TGTGCCAGCAGCTTCACGGGTAGCGGGAATGAGCAGTTCTTC
CASSFTGSGNEQFF
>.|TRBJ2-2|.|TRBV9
TGTGCCAGCAGCCCCAGGGTCACCGGGGAGCTGTTTTTT
CASSPRVTGELFF
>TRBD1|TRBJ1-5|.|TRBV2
TGTGCCAGCATGGGACAGGGGGCGTATCAGCCCCAGCATTTT
CASMGQGAYQPQHF
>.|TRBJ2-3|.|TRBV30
TGTGCCTGGAAGCGACAGGCAGATACGCAGTATTTT
CAWKRQADTQYF
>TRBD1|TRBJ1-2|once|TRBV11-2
TGTGCCAGCAGCTTATCAGGACAGGGGAAGGTCTATGGCTACACCTTC
CASSLSGQGKVYGYTF
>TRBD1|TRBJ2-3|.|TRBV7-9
TGTGCCAGCAGCTTACGACAGGGGCCCACTTATACGCAGTATTTT
CASSLRQGPTYTQYF
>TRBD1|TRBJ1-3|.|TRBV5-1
TGCGCCAGCAGCTTGGGGGGGACAGAAGGAAACACCATATATTTT
CASSLGGTEGNTIYF
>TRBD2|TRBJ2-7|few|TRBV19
TGTGCCAGTAGCCCACTAGCGGGCAGCTCCTACGAGCAGTACTTC
CASSPLAGSSYEQYF
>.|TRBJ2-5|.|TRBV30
TGTGCCTGGAGTGTAAGAGGAGGGGAGACCCAGTACTTC
CAWSVRGGETQYF
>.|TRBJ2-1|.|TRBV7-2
TGTGCCAGCAGCTTCTTCGGTGGCAATGAGCAGTTCTTC
CASSFFGGNEQFF
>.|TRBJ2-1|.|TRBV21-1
TGTGCCAGCAGCGCCCCCCAAGGGAGCTCCTACAATGAGCAGTTCTTC
CASSAPQGSSYNEQFF
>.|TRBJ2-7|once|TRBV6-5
TGTGCCAGCAGTTACTTAGGCTTTTCGGGGTCCACCGAGCAGTACTTC
CASSYLGFSGSTEQYF
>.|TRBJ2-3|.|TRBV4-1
TGCGCCAGCAGCCAAGTAATGGGGCCCGTTCAAAGGTCAGATACGCAGTATTTT
CASSQVMGPVQRSDTQYF
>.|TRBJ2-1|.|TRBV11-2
TGTGCCAGCAGCTTAGAGGTGGGAGTAGCCTACAATGAGCAGTTCTTC
CASSLEVGVAYNEQFF